These T cell receptor beta chains were read from a single sample in a study of T cells in Graves' hyperthyroidism and ophthalmopathy. TCRdb processed the multiplex PCR reads anew with MiXCR; each CDR3 protein has one entry. The table lists under 600,000 distinct CDR3 sequences, roughly 15% of them singletons. The sequencing input was blood. Receptors originate from a woman aged 40 to 50 with Graves' ophthalmopathy. CDR3s include the opening cysteine and the closing phenylalanine or tryptophan. The D gene is left open where the match is weak. Expanded clones are given a class, and other clones once, few, many or no size at all.

d_gene	v_gene	j_gene	abundance	CDR3nt	CDR3aa
-	TRBV18	TRBJ1-5	-	TGTGCCAGCTCACCTCTACCTGACAGGCCTCCTGCGCATTTT	CASSPLPDRPPAHF
TRBD2	TRBV10-3	TRBJ2-7	many	TGTGCCATCAGCGGTCCCCGACTAGCGGGTGCCACCTCCTACGAGCAGTACTTC	CAISGPRLAGATSYEQYF
TRBD2	TRBV20-1	TRBJ2-3	many	TGCAGTGCTAGAGATGCGGTAGCGGGAGGGGATACGCAGTATTTT	CSARDAVAGGDTQYF
-	TRBV6-1	TRBJ2-1	many	TGTGCCAGCAGTGAAGTCCAGAGTGGTCATAAGGTCCATGAGCAGTTCTTC	CASSEVQSGHKVHEQFF
-	TRBV6-1	TRBJ1-6	few	TGTGCCAGCTCGTCCCGAAGCTCCTATAATTCACCCCTCCACTTT	CASSSRSSYNSPLHF
-	TRBV12-3/TRBV12-4	TRBJ2-3	many	TGTGCCAGCACCCCATGGGACCTCCGCACAGATACGCAGTATTTT	CASTPWDLRTDTQYF
-	TRBV12-5	TRBJ2-1	-	TGTGCTAGTGGTTTGCGGGGGGCCCTCTCCTACAATGAGCAGTTCTTC	CASGLRGALSYNEQFF
-	TRBV2	TRBJ2-2	many	TGTGCCAGCAGTGAAGGCAAGAACACCGGGGAGCTGTTTTTT	CASSEGKNTGELFF
-	TRBV3-1	TRBJ1-2	few	TGTGCCAGCAGCCCCCGGGAGGGATCCTATGGCTACACCTTC	CASSPREGSYGYTF
-	TRBV6-5	TRBJ1-1	many	TGTGCCAGCAGTTACTCGATGGGGGCGATCACTGAAGCTTTCTTT	CASSYSMGAITEAFF
-	TRBV12-3/TRBV12-4	TRBJ2-7	many	TGTGCCAGCAGTAGCCGCCAGGTCAGCTCCTACGAGCAGTACTTC	CASSSRQVSSYEQYF
-	TRBV5-1	TRBJ1-1	-	TGCGCCAGCAGCTTGGAGTACGGGAGAACTGAAGCTTTCTTT	CASSLEYGRTEAFF
-	TRBV27	TRBJ1-6	-	TGTGCCAGCAGAGAGGGCCCGGGATATAATTCACCCCTCCACTTT	CASREGPGYNSPLHF
TRBD2	TRBV30	TRBJ2-1	-	TGTGCCTGGAGTCAGGCGGGAGATTACTACGAGCAGTTCTTC	CAWSQAGDYYEQFF
-	TRBV5-4	TRBJ2-1	many	TGTGCCAGCAGCTTGAGCCTTCCTAGTCCCTACAATGAGCAGTTCTTC	CASSLSLPSPYNEQFF
-	TRBV2	TRBJ2-7	many	TGTGCCAGCAGAACTGACGTGGGGGGGCCTCAAGAGCAGTACTTC	CASRTDVGGPQEQYF
-	TRBV3-1	TRBJ2-3	many	TGTGCCAGCAGCTCACAGGGAGCAGATACGCAGTATTTT	CASSSQGADTQYF
-	TRBV6-4	TRBJ1-6	few	TGTGCCAGCAGTGACCGGGGGGACGGATCACCCCTCCACTTT	CASSDRGDGSPLHF
-	TRBV5-1	TRBJ2-1	-	TGCGCCAGCAGCTATAGCGAATGGGGTAATGAGCAGTTCTTC	CASSYSEWGNEQFF
TRBD2	TRBV2	TRBJ2-3	-	TGTGCCAGCAGTGAAAACGGGGGGTTAGCCACAGATACGCAGTATTTT	CASSENGGLATDTQYF
TRBD2	TRBV2	TRBJ2-3	many	TGTGCCAGCAGTGAAGCGAAGCTAGCGGGAGGTACCACAGATACGCAGTATTTT	CASSEAKLAGGTTDTQYF
TRBD2	TRBV5-1	TRBJ2-1	few	TGCGCCAGCAGAGGGGGGCAGCGGGAGGTTTCTTGGGATGAGCAGTTCTTC	CASRGGQREVSWDEQFF
TRBD1	TRBV5-6	TRBJ1-2	-	TGTGCCAGCAGCTTGGCCGTCGGACAGGGGCCCTATGGCTACACCTTC	CASSLAVGQGPYGYTF
-	TRBV10-3	TRBJ1-6	-	TGTGCCATCAGTGACAGGGATACGAATTCACCCCTCCACTTT	CAISDRDTNSPLHF
-	TRBV2	TRBJ1-1	many	TGTGCCAGCAGGAGGGCGCAGGACACTGAAGCTTTCTTT	CASRRAQDTEAFF
-	TRBV7-2	TRBJ2-3	many	TGTGCCAGCAGCTTAGGCGGGGTAGCTAGCACAGATACGCAGTATTTT	CASSLGGVASTDTQYF
-	TRBV20-1	TRBJ2-3	many	TGCAGTGCTAGAGTGCAGGGACCTAGCACAGATACGCAGTATTTT	CSARVQGPSTDTQYF
-	TRBV4-1	TRBJ2-1	-	TGCGCCAGCAGCCAAGATATGGGTATCGGGCAGAGCTCCTACAATGAGCAGTTCTTC	CASSQDMGIGQSSYNEQFF
-	TRBV2	TRBJ2-7	many	TGTGCCAGCAGCGAAGAGATTGTCTACGAGCAGTACTTC	CASSEEIVYEQYF
-	TRBV3-1	TRBJ1-2	many	TGTGCCAGCAGCCCCAGACAGTTCTATGGCTACACCTTC	CASSPRQFYGYTF
-	TRBV5-1	TRBJ2-4	many	TGCGCCAGCAGCTTCTCTTCAAGTGGACCCTGGGTGATTCAGTACTTC	CASSFSSSGPWVIQYF
-	TRBV12-3/TRBV12-4	TRBJ2-7	many	TGTGCCAGCAGCCCCTATGGGGCGAGCTCCTACGAGCAGTACTTC	CASSPYGASSYEQYF
TRBD1	TRBV28	TRBJ2-7	-	TGTGCCAGCATGGGACAGGGTCCCTCCTACGAGCAGTACTTC	CASMGQGPSYEQYF
-	TRBV2	TRBJ2-3	many	TGTGCCAGCAGTGAAGCGGGCGGAACCTTCACAGATACGCAGTATTTT	CASSEAGGTFTDTQYF
-	TRBV2	TRBJ1-5	many	TGTGCCAGCAGTGAGCTCCGTGGCAATCAGCCCCAGCATTTT	CASSELRGNQPQHF
-	TRBV6-2/TRBV6-3	TRBJ1-1	-	TGTGCCAGCAGTTACTCGATCTACACGAACACTGAAGCTTTCTTT	CASSYSIYTNTEAFF
-	TRBV20-1	TRBJ1-1	-	TGCAGTGCTAGGGGGTTAGAAGCTTTCTTT	CSARGLEAFF
-	TRBV30	TRBJ1-1	many	TGTGCCTGGAGTGTAGGGACCGTCGAAGCTTTCTTT	CAWSVGTVEAFF
-	TRBV28	TRBJ1-2	-	TGTGCCATCCTCGCAGGAGCTAACTATGGCTACACCTTC	CAILAGANYGYTF
-	TRBV27	TRBJ2-7	few	TGTGCCAGCAGTTTAGGAATGAGCTCCTACGAGCAGTACTTC	CASSLGMSSYEQYF
TRBD1	TRBV28	TRBJ2-3	many	TGTGCCAGCAGCTTTCCTTACACAGGGGCCATCACAGATACGCAGTATTTT	CASSFPYTGAITDTQYF
TRBD1	TRBV7-8	TRBJ2-5	few	TGTGCCAGCAGCCCCCCGGGCCGGACAGGCAACTTC	CASSPPGRTGNF
-	TRBV5-4	TRBJ1-1	-	TGTGCCAGCAGCGGCCCACTGCCCCCAGGTGAAGCTTTCTTT	CASSGPLPPGEAFF
TRBD1	TRBV20-1	TRBJ1-1	many	TGCAGTGCTAGATATACAGGGGGCGGGGGGTACACTGAAGCTTTCTTT	CSARYTGGGGYTEAFF
-	TRBV11-2	TRBJ2-7	-	TGTGCCAGCAGCTTAGGGGAGCCCTACGAGCAGTACTTC	CASSLGEPYEQYF